The 21 T cell receptor beta chains given below trace back to one sample, sequenced in a study of OX40 agonist ivuxolimab in advanced cancers. Sequencing was performed with immunoSEQ multiplex PCR; in TCRdb, only in-frame clones are kept and a portion is missing. The data hold 43,000 or so clones, with roughly 90% observed a single time. Material: CD4+ or CD8+ T cells sorted from blood, obtained in a trial of the OX40 agonist ivuxolimab. These TCRs come from an adult with an advanced solid tumor such as melanoma, head and neck, liver or kidney cancer.

V usage is TRBV10-3 and J usage is TRBJ2-2; D call uncertain. V lost 10 bases and J 1 base, leaving 4 bases between the germline ends. Germline V gene data show CDR1 as ENHRY and CDR2 as SYGVKD. This CDR3 region has 11 residues. For the CDR3, the DNA is TGTGCCACTAGGAACACCGGGGAGCTGTTTTTT. This gives the protein CATRNTGELFF.

The chain recombines TRBV2 with TRBJ2-7; 13 nucleotides agree with TRBD2. Looked up from germline, CDR1 is SNHLY and CDR2 is FYNNEI. The CDR3 contains 14 residues. Trimming at V came to 4 bases and at J to 7 bases, leaving 4 bases not matched to a gene. The DNA for the CDR3 is TGTGCCAGCAGTGTAACTAGCGGGAGGGGAGAGCAGTACTTC. Its translation: CASSVTSGRGEQYF.

This chain links TRBV29-1 with TRBJ2-6; D unresolved. The germline V and J ends were trimmed by 2 bases and 2 bases, with 7 bases remaining between them. The CDR3 covers 14 residues. The germline CDR1 and CDR2 sequences are SQVTM and ANQGSEA. The CDR3 nucleotides are TGCAGCGTTGAACAATCGGCTGGGGCCAACGTCCTGACTTTC. Protein product: CSVEQSAGANVLTF.

The chain recombines TRBV20-1 with TRBJ2-3, with D uncertain. Germline V gives CDR1 DFQATT, CDR2 SNEGSKA (reference sequence). The CDR3 loop spans 10 amino acids. CDR3 protein: CSGRLDTQYF. The CDR3 DNA reads TGCAGCGGACGATTAGATACGCAGTATTTT.

The chain employs TRBV7-2 and TRBJ2-7; D is undetermined. From germline, CDR1 is SGHTA and CDR2 FQGNSA. The CDR3 is 13 amino acids. V shed 5 bases and J shed 0 bases, with 8 bases lying between them. The CDR3 DNA reads TGTGCCAGCAGCGCGGCCTTCTCCTACGAGCAGTACTTC. This translates into CASSAAFSYEQYF. The whole variable domain, remainder taken from reference TRBV7-2 and TRBJ2-7, is GAGVSQSPSNKVTEKGKDVELRCDPISGHTALYWYRQSLGQGLEFLIYFQGNSAPDKSGLPSDRFSAERTGGSVSTLTIQRTQQEDSAVYLCASSAAFSYEQYFGPGTRLTVT.

This chain uses TRBV6-4 with TRBJ2-7; possibly TRBD2 for D (6 bases). Germline-derived CDR1 and CDR2 are MRHNA and SNTAGT. The CDR3 contains 15 residues. Between the trimmed V and J ends, which lost 6 bases and 4 bases, there was a span of 19 bases. The DNA of the CDR3 is TGTGCCAGCAGGGGCGCGGGGACGGACCCGTACGAGCAGTACTTC. Amino acid sequence: CASRGAGTDPYEQYF.

This sequence joins TRBV28 and TRBJ2-7, with D unresolved. Trimming removed 3 bases at V and 1 base at J, with 13 bases between. Germline V gene sequence: CDR1 MDHEN, CDR2 SYDVKM. The CDR3 contains 15 residues. In nucleotides, the CDR3 is TGTGCCAGCAGTTTGGATGGGCAGGTATCCTACGAGCAGTACTTC. Translated, it gives CASSLDGQVSYEQYF.

The genes are TRBV6-6 and TRBJ1-1; D uncertain. This CDR3 contains 14 residues. Trimming stripped 2 bases from V and 3 bases from J, with 10 bases between. Germline CDR1 MNHNY, CDR2 SVGAGI (reference sequence). The CDR3 loop is CASSYGGKHTEAFF. The CDR3 DNA reads TGTGCCAGCAGTTACGGCGGAAAGCACACTGAAGCTTTCTTT.

The chain has TRBV5-4 and TRBJ2-3; TRBD2 matches at 8 bases. Germline V gene lookup returns CDR1 SGHNT and CDR2 YYREEE (reference sequence). The CDR3 totals 16 residues. Germline trimming cut 3 bases from V and 2 bases from J; bases unmatched to any gene: 8. The CDR3, as DNA: TGTGCCAGCAGCTCCGGGGTAGCGGGGTTCACAGATACGCAGTATTTT. Its translation is CASSSGVAGFTDTQYF.

The CDR3 loop reads CASSLAVLARGNEQFF. DNA for the CDR3: TGTGCCAGCAGCTTGGCCGTCCTAGCGAGAGGTAATGAGCAGTTCTTC. The chain employs TRBV5-5 and TRBJ2-1, with D possibly being TRBD2 (6 bases). This CDR3 is 16 amino acids long. Trimming shortened V by 0 bases and J by 7 bases, and 17 bases separated the two germline ends. Germline values: CDR1 SGHKS, CDR2 YYEKEE (reference sequence).

The gene calls are TRBV4-3 and TRBJ1-1, with D hard to call. The CDR3 has 14 amino acids. Germline assignment: CDR1 LGHNA and CDR2 YSLEER. Trimming cost V 1 base and J 9 bases, with 15 bases left between them. The CDR3 sequence: CASSQGGLSKKAFF. As DNA, the CDR3 is TGCGCCAGCAGCCAAGGAGGCCTATCAAAAAAAGCTTTCTTT.

The rearrangement uses TRBV5-4 and TRBJ1-3; D not resolved. This CDR3 region has 13 residues. The V gene lost 3 bases and the J gene lost 2 bases, with 6 bases spanning the gap. CDR1 and CDR2 from the germline V gene are SGHNT and YYREEE (reference sequence). Here the CDR3 reads CASSSRAGNTIYF. The CDR3 coding sequence is TGTGCCAGCAGCTCTCGAGCTGGAAACACCATATATTTT.

This clone was recorded only once. The rearrangement links TRBV19 to TRBJ2-1; TRBD2 is a possible D gene (6 bases). Germline CDR1 LNHDA, CDR2 SQIVND (reference sequence). With 1 base removed from V and 5 bases from J, the gap between germline ends came to 15 bases. The CDR3 has 16 residues. Here the CDR3 reads CASSIGGGRGNNEQFF. The CDR3 nucleotides read TGTGCCAGTAGTATAGGGGGAGGACGGGGAAACAATGAGCAGTTCTTC.

The chain is built from TRBV12-5 and TRBJ2-5, with TRBD2 matching over 10 bases. Germline CDR1 reads LGHNT; CDR2 reads FRNRAP. CDR3 length: 14 amino acids. J was trimmed by 4 bases and V by 5 bases; bases with no gene match: 4. In nucleotides, the CDR3 is TGTGCTAGTGGTCCTAGCGGGAGTGGAGAGACCCAGTACTTC. Translation: CASGPSGSGETQYF. The whole variable domain, remainder taken from reference TRBV12-5 and TRBJ2-5, is DARVTQTPRHKVTEMGQEVTMRCQPILGHNTVFWYRQTMMQGLELLAYFRNRAPLDDSGMPKDRFSAEMPDATLATLKIQPSEPRDSAVYFCASGPSGSGETQYFGPGTRLLVL.

V and J are TRBV11-2 and TRBJ1-2; a weak D match, TRBD1 (5 bases). CDR3 length equals 12 residues. Per the germline V gene, CDR1 is SGHAT and CDR2 is FQNNGV. Trimming shortened V by 5 bases and J by 6 bases, and 10 bases separated the two germline ends. CDR3 nucleotides: TGTGCCAGCAGCCCCGTAGGGGATGGCTACACCTTC. It encodes CASSPVGDGYTF.

This chain links TRBV5-4 with TRBJ2-2; possible D gene TRBD2, 6 bases. Trimming left V 4 bases short and J 4 bases short, with 17 bases between. This CDR3 region has 16 residues. Germline CDR1 reads SGHNT; CDR2 reads YYREEE (reference sequence). In DNA form, the CDR3 reads TGTGCCAGCAGCACCGTTGCTCTAGCGAGCACCGGGGAGCTGTTTTTT. Translated, it gives CASSTVALASTGELFF.

The genes are TRBV25-1 and TRBJ1-6; the D gene is possibly TRBD1 (5 bases). There are 14 residues in the CDR3. Germline V gene sequence: CDR1 MGHDK, CDR2 SYGVNS. The V end lost 5 bases, the J end lost 9 bases, and 14 bases lay between the germline ends. The CDR3 here is CASSPPGGFSPLHF. CDR3 nucleotides: TGTGCCAGCAGTCCCCCTGGGGGTTTTTCACCCCTCCACTTT.

The J gene is TRBJ2-5, the V gene TRBV6-1; possibly TRBD1 for D (6 bases). V gave up 6 bases and J gave up 2 bases, with 10 bases separating them. The germline CDR1 and CDR2 sequences are MNHNS and SASEGT. This CDR3 is built from 13 residues. CDR3 coding DNA: TGTGCCAGCAGGACAGGAGGTCAAGAGACCCAGTACTTC. Protein sequence: CASRTGGQETQYF.

This clone has only one observation. The CDR3 loop is CASRQGGDGYTF. CDR3 bases: TGTGCCAGCAGGCAAGGGGGGGATGGCTACACCTTC. V and J are TRBV28 and TRBJ1-2; D is perhaps TRBD1 (6 bases). The CDR3 is 12 amino acids. Germline CDR1 is MDHEN and CDR2 is SYDVKM. The V gene lost 6 bases and the J gene lost 6 bases, with 11 bases spanning the gap.

This clone was seen once. V usage is TRBV7-6 and J usage is TRBJ2-1; D may be TRBD1 (6 bases). Germline CDR1 and CDR2: SGHVS and FNYEAQ. The CDR3 extends over 16 amino acids. The ends were cut back, 5 bases at V and 10 bases at J, with 24 bases in the middle. The CDR3 loop reads CASSAYTGRPSSEQFF. DNA of the CDR3: TGTGCCAGCAGCGCGTACACAGGGCGCCCTTCTTCCGAGCAGTTCTTC. Complete variable domain (other parts from reference TRBV7-6 and TRBJ2-1): GAGVSQSPRYKVTKRGQDVALRCDPISGHVSLYWYRQALGQGPEFLTYFNYEAQQDKSGLPNDRFSAERPEGSISTLTIQRTEQRDSAMYRCASSAYTGRPSSEQFFGPGTRLTVL.

The chain links TRBV19 to TRBJ1-5, with unresolved D. Germline-derived CDR1 and CDR2 are LNHDA and SQIVND (reference sequence). CDR3 size: 15 residues. With 4 bases removed from V and 7 bases from J, the gap between germline ends came to 17 bases. Here the CDR3 reads CASSTRVGGGQPQHF. Written as DNA, the CDR3 is TGTGCCAGTAGTACCCGAGTTGGTGGTGGGCAGCCCCAGCATTTT.